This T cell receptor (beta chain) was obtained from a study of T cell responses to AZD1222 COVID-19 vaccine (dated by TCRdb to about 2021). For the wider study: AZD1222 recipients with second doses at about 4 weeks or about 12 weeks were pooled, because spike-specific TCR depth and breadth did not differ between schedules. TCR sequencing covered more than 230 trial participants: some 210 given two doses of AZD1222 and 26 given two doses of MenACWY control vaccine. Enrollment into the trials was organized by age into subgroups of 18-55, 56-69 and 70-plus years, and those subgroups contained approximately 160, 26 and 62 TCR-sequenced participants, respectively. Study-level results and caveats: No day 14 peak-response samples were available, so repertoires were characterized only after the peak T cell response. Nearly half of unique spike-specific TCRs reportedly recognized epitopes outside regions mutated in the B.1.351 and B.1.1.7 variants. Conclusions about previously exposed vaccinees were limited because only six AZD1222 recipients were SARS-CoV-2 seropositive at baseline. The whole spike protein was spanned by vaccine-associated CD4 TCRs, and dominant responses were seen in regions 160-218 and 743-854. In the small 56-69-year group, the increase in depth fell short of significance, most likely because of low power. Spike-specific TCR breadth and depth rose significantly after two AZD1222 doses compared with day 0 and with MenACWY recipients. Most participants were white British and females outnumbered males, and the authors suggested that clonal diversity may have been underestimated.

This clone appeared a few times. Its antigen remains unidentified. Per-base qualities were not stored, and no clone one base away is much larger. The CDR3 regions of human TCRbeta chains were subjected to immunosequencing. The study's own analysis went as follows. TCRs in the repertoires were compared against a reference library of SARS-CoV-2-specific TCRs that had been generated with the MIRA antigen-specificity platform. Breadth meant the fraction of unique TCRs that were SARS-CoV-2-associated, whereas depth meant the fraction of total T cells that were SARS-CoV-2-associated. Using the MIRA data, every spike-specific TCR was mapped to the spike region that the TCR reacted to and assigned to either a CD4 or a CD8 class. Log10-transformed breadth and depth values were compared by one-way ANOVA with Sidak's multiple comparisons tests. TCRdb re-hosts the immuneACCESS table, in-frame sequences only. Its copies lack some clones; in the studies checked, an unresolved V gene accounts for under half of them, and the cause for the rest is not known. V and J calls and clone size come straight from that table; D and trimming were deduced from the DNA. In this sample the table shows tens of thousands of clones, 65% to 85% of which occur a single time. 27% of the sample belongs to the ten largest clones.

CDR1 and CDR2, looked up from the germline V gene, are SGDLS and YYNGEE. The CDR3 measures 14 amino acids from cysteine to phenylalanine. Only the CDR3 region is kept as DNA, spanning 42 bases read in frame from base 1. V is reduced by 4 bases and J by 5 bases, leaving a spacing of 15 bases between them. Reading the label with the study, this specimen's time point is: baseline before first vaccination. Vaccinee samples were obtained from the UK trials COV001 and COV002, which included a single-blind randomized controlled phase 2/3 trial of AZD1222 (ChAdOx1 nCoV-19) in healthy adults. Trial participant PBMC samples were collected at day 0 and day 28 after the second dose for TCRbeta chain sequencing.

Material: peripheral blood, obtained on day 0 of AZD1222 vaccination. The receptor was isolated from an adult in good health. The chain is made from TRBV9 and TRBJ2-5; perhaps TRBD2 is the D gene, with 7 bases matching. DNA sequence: TGTGCCAGCAGCCCCCGGGGGGCATGGGAGACCCAGTACTTC. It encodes CASSPRGAWETQYF.